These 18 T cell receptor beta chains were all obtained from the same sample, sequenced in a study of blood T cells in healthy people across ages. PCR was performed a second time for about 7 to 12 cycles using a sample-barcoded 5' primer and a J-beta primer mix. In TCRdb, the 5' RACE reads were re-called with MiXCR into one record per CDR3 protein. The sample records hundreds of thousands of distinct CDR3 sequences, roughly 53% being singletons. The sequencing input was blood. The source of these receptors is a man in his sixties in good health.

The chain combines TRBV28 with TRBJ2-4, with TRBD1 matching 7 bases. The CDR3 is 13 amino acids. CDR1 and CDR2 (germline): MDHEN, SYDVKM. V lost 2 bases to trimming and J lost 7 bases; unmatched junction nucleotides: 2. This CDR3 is CASSLEGANIQYF. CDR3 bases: TGTGCCAGCAGTTTAGAGGGGGCCAACATTCAGTACTTC.

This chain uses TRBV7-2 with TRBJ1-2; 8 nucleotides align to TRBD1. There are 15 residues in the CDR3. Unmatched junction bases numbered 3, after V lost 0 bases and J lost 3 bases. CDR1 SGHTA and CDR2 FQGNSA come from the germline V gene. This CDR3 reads CASSLADRVYYGYTF. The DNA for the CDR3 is TGTGCCAGCAGCTTAGCGGACAGGGTCTACTATGGCTACACCTTC.

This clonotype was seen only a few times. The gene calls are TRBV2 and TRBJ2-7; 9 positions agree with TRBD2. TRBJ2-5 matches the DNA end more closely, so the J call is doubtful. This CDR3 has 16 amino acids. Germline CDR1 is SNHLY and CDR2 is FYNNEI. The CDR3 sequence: CASSEASGITGETQYF. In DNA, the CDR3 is TGTGCCAGCAGTGAGGCTAGCGGGATCACTGGGGAGACCCAGTACTTC.

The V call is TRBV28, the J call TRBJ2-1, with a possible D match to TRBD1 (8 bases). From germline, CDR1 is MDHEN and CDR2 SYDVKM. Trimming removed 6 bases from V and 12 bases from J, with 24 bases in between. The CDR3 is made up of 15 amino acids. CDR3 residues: CASRPQGGLVLGQFF. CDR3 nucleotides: TGTGCCAGCAGACCACAGGGGGGGTTGGTACTAGGGCAGTTCTTC.

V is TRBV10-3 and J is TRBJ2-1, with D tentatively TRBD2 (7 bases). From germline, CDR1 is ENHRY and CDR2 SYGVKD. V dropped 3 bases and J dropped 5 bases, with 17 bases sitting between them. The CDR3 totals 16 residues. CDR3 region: CAISDTRGAVNNEQFF. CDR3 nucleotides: TGTGCCATCAGTGATACCCGGGGGGCCGTCAACAATGAGCAGTTCTTC.

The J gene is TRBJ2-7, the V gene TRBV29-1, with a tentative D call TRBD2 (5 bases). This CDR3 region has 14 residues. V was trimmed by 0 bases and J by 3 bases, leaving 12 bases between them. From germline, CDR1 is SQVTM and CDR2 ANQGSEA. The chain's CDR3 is CSVEDLRGLYEQYF. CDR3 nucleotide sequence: TGCAGCGTTGAAGATTTACGGGGTCTCTACGAGCAGTACTTC.

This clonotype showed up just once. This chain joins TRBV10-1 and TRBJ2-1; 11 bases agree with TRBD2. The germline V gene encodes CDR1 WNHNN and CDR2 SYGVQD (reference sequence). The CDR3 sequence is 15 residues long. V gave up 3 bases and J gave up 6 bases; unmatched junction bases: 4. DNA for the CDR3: TGCGCCAGCAGTGATCCCGGGACTAGCGGCAATGAGCAGTTCTTC. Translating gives CASSDPGTSGNEQFF.

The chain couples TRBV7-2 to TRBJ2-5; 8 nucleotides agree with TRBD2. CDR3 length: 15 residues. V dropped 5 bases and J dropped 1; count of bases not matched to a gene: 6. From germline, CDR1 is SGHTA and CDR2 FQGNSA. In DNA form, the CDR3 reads TGTGCCAGCAGCGCACAAGGACTAGCCCAAGAGACCCAGTACTTC. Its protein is CASSAQGLAQETQYF.

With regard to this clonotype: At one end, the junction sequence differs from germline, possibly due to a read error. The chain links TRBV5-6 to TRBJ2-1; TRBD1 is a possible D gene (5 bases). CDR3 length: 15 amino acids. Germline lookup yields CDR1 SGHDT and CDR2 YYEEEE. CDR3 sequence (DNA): TGTGCCAGCAGCTTCGGTAGGGGCCCCTACAATGGGCAGTTCTTC. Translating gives CASSFGRGPYNGQFF.

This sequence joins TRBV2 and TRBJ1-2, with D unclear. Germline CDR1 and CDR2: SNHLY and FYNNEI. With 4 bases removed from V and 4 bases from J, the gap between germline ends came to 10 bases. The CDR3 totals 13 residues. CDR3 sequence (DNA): TGTGCCAGCAGTGTTGGCATCCGCTATGGCTACACCTTC. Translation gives CASSVGIRYGYTF.

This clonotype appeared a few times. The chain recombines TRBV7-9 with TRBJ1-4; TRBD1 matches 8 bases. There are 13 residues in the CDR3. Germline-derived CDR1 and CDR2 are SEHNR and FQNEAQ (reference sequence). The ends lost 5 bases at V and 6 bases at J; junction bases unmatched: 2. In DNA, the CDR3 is TGTGCCAGCAGCAAGGACAGGGATGAAAAACTGTTTTTT. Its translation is CASSKDRDEKLFF.

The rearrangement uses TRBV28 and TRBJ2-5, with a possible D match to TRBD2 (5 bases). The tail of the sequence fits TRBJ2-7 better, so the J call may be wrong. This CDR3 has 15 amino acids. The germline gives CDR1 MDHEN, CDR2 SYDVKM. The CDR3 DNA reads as TGTGCCAGCAGTTCACGTGGGTCGGGGAAGTACGAGCAGTACTTC. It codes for CASSSRGSGKYEQYF.

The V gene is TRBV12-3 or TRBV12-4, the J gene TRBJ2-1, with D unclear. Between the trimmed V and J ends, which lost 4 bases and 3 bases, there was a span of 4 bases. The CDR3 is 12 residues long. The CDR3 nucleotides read TGTGCCAGCAGTTGGAACTACAATGAGCAGTTCTTC. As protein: CASSWNYNEQFF.

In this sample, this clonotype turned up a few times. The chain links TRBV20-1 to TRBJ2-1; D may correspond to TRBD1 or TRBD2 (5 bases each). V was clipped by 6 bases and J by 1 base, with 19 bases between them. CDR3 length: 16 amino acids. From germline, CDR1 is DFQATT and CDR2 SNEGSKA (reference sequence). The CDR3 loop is CSALDRGLGSYNEQFF. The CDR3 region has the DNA TGCAGTGCCCTAGACCGGGGCCTCGGATCCTACAATGAGCAGTTCTTC.

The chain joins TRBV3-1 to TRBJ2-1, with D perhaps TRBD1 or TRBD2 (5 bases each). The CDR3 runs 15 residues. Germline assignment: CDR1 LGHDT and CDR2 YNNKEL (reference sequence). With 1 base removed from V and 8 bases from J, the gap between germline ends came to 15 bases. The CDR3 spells CASSQGRPGRDEQFF. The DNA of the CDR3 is TGTGCCAGCAGCCAAGGAAGGCCAGGGAGAGATGAGCAGTTCTTC.

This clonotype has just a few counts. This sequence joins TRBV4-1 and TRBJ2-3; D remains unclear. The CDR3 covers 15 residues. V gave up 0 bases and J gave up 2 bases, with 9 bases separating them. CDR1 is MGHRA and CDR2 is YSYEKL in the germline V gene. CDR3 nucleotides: TGCGCCAGCAGCCAAGATCTCCCGTTCACAGATACGCAGTATTTT. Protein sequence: CASSQDLPFTDTQYF.

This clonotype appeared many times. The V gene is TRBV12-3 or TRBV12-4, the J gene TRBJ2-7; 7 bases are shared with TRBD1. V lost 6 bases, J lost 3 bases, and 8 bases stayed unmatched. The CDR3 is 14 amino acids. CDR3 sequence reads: CASRPSGTVYEQYF. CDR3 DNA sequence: TGTGCCAGCAGGCCATCGGGGACAGTCTACGAGCAGTACTTC.

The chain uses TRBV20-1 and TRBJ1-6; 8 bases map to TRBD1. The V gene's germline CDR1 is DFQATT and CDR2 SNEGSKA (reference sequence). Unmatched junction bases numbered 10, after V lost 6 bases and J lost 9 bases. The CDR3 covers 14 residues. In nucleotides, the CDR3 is TGCAGTGCCACGACAGGGGTGGCTAGTTCACCCCTCCACTTT. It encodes CSATTGVASSPLHF.